The present TCR beta chain was sequenced within a study of blood T cell repertoires in COVID-19. Sequencing was performed with immunoSEQ multiplex PCR; in TCRdb, only in-frame clones are kept and a portion is missing. The repertoire has around 62,000 clones, 88% of them found once; the top ten carry around 10%. The V gene lost 11 bases and the J gene lost 5 bases, with 15 bases spanning the gap. Germline V gene data show CDR1 as MNHEY and CDR2 as SVGAGI. This CDR3 is built from 12 residues. Participants were aged about 18 to 90 years, lived in over 20 US areas, and enrolled virtually. The receptor's source is a woman aged 40 to 50 who had recovered from COVID-19. Sequenced material: PBMCs or T cells enriched from blood (not recorded which). V and J are TRBV6-5 and TRBJ2-5, with D tentatively TRBD1 (5 bases). CDR3 residues: CAVEQAGETQYF. CDR3 DNA sequence: TGTGCCGTTGAACAGGCTGGGGAGACCCAGTACTTC.